The 8 T cell receptor beta chains below come from one sample, sequenced in a study of T cell repertoires in cytomegalovirus infection. TCRdb used MiXCR to reprocess the reads, holding one entry per CDR3 protein. The table records approximately 400,000 distinct CDR3 sequences, about a third of them present only once. What was sequenced was PBMCs. The receptors originated from a human donor in good health (CMV status not recorded). Some clones in this sample may be carry-over from other donors' samples.

J is TRBJ2-2 and V is TRBV4-3, with a weak D call TRBD2 (6 bases). The V end lost 0 bases, the J end lost 6 bases, and 8 bases lay between the germline ends. The germline gives CDR1 LGHNA, CDR2 YSLEER. This CDR3 has 14 amino acids. CDR3 nucleotides: TGCGCCAGCAGCCAAGATGGAGGGTCCGGGGAGCTGTTTTTT. Its protein product is CASSQDGGSGELFF.

This clonotype has at least ten counts. V is TRBV7-9 and J is TRBJ1-2; perhaps TRBD1 as D (5 bases). The V gene lost 5 bases and the J gene lost 7 bases, with 20 bases spanning the gap. The CDR3 sequence is 15 residues long. The germline CDR1 and CDR2 sequences are SEHNR and FQNEAQ (reference sequence). CDR3 sequence reads: CASSHEGTKAIGYTF. The CDR3, as DNA: TGTGCCAGCAGCCACGAAGGGACGAAGGCTATTGGCTACACCTTC.

This clonotype was seen at least ten times. The genes are TRBV28 and TRBJ2-7, with D perhaps being TRBD1 or TRBD2 (5 bases each). Deletions cut 8 bases from V and 3 bases from J, with 14 bases between. CDR1 and CDR2 from the germline V gene are MDHEN and SYDVKM. The CDR3 consists of 13 residues. The CDR3 reads CASRNEGIYEQYF. The CDR3 DNA is TGTGCCAGCCGCAACGAGGGGATCTACGAGCAGTACTTC.

This clonotype was found a few times. The chain links TRBV4-1 to TRBJ1-6; D not certain. CDR1 and CDR2 from the germline V gene are MGHRA and YSYEKL. Deletions cut 1 base from V and 0 bases from J, with 10 bases between. The CDR3 is made up of 17 amino acids. In DNA, the CDR3 is TGCGCCAGCAGCCAAGGACGACTTAGCTCCTATAATTCACCCCTCCACTTT. Translating gives CASSQGRLSSYNSPLHF.

V is TRBV19 and J is TRBJ1-2; TRBD1 might be the D (6 bases). The V end lost 0 bases, the J end lost 5 bases, and 13 bases lay between the germline ends. This CDR3 spans 15 amino acids. Germline lookup yields CDR1 LNHDA and CDR2 SQIVND (reference sequence). CDR3 nucleotide sequence: TGTGCCAGTAGTATAGATCTATGGACAGCTTATGGCTACACCTTC. Its translation is CASSIDLWTAYGYTF.

The chain is built from TRBV29-1 and TRBJ2-2; no definite D call. Germline CDR1 reads SQVTM; CDR2 reads ANQGSEA. The CDR3 totals 13 residues. V lost 6 bases and J lost 2, with 10 bases in between. CDR3 DNA sequence: TGCAGCGTAGAGTTGGTTAACACCGGGGAGCTGTTTTTT. Encoded protein: CSVELVNTGELFF.

This clonotype was picked up a small number of times. The genes are TRBV27 and TRBJ1-6; D is unclear. The germline V gene encodes CDR1 MNHEY and CDR2 SMNVEV (reference sequence). This CDR3 has 14 amino acids. With 10 bases removed from V and 0 bases from J, the gap between germline ends came to 10 bases. CDR3 loop: CATRATSYNSPLHF. As DNA, the CDR3 is TGTGCCACGCGGGCTACCTCCTATAATTCACCCCTCCACTTT.

The chain links TRBV7-9 to TRBJ2-7; D may match TRBD1 or TRBD2 (5 bases each). This CDR3 has 15 amino acids. Between the trimmed V and J ends, which lost 5 bases and 2 bases, there was a span of 16 bases. Germline V CDR1 and CDR2: SEHNR, FQNEAQ (reference sequence). CDR3: CASSGYRDGPYEQYF. The CDR3 DNA reads TGTGCCAGCAGCGGGTACCGGGACGGGCCCTACGAGCAGTACTTC.